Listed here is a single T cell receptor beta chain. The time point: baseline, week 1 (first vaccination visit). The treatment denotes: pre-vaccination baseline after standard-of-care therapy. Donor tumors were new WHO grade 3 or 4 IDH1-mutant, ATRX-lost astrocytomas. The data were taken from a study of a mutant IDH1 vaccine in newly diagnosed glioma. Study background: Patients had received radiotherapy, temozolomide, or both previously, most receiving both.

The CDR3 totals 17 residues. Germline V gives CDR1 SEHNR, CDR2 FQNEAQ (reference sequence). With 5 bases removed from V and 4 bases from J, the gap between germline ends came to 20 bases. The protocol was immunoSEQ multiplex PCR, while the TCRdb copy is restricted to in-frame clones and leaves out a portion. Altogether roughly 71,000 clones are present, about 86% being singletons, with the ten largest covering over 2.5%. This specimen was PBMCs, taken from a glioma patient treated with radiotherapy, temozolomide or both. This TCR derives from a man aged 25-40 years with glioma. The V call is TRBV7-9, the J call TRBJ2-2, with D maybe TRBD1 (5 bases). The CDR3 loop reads CASSRTSQGSATGELFF. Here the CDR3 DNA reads TGTGCCAGCAGCCGGACCTCCCAGGGCTCGGCCACCGGGGAGCTGTTTTTT.